The 3 T cell receptor beta chains below were found in one sample sequenced in a study of T-cell memory formation after mild COVID-19. TCRdb re-analysed the 5' RACE reads in MiXCR, keeping a single row per CDR3 protein. The table shows about 360,000 distinct CDR3 sequences, with 10% to 15% occurring only once. The sequencing sample was made of PBMCs or a T cell subset sorted from them (not recorded which). These receptors originate from a man aged 18 to 30 who had mild COVID-19 (a few samples of this study predate the infection). Cell type and time point are not known.

This chain uses TRBV24-1 with TRBJ1-2; no reliable D call. Trimming shortened V by 3 bases and J by 4 bases, and 8 bases separated the two germline ends. Germline V CDR1 and CDR2: KGHDR, SFDVKD. CDR3 size: 13 residues. The CDR3 DNA is TGTGCCACCAGTGATGCCCTCACCTATGGCTACACCTTC. This encodes CATSDALTYGYTF.

This clonotype was seen at least ten times. V is TRBV5-1 and J is TRBJ2-3; 8 bases are a match to TRBD2. J lost 4 bases, V lost 0 bases, and 19 bases had no gene match. The CDR3 length is 20 residues. Germline V gives CDR1 SGHRS, CDR2 YFSETQ. Written as DNA, the CDR3 is TGCGCCAGCAGCTTGGCCGCATCGGGGGGGCATTTCACCCCGCCAGATACGCAGTATTTT. The encoded protein is CASSLAASGGHFTPPDTQYF.

J is TRBJ1-5 and V is TRBV27, with D unresolved. The CDR3 is made up of 13 amino acids. Germline CDR1 is MNHEY and CDR2 is SMNVEV (reference sequence). The germline V and J ends were trimmed by 3 bases and 4 bases, with 7 bases remaining between them. The CDR3 region has the DNA TGTGCCAGCAGTTTGAACAGAAATCAGCCCCAGCATTTT. The encoded protein is CASSLNRNQPQHF.